The 22 T cell receptor beta chains below were found in one sample sequenced in a study of cytomegalovirus exposure and HLA in healthy donors. Use of 60 Vbeta and 13 Jbeta primers characterized the PCR. TCRdb's copy holds only in-frame clones and misses some; the assay was immunoSEQ multiplex PCR. The table has roughly 100,000 clones, roughly 15% seen once; the top ten hold 0.8% to 0.95%. Sequencing input: PBMCs. These receptor sequences come from a female donor in good health and CMV-seronegative.

This clone has more than one count but fewer than ten. V is TRBV12-2 and J is TRBJ2-4; the D call in the table, TRBD1, was not verified against the DNA. TRBV12-2 is a pseudogene segment. This CDR3 comprises 16 residues. The CDR3 nucleotides are TGTGCAAGTCGCCTCCAGCCAGGGGTCGCTAAAAACATTCAGTACTTC. This sequence encodes CASRLQPGVAKNIQYF.

The chain uses TRBV2 and TRBJ2-1, with a weak D call TRBD2 (5 bases). The CDR3 is made up of 15 amino acids. Germline CDR1 SNHLY, CDR2 FYNNEI. The V end lost 6 bases, the J end lost 6 bases, and 18 bases lay between the germline ends. The CDR3 region is CASREVSFLSNEQFF. DNA for the CDR3: TGTGCCAGCAGGGAGGTTTCTTTCTTGAGCAATGAGCAGTTCTTC. The complete variable domain, with remaining parts taken from reference TRBV2 and TRBJ2-1, reads EPEVTQTPSHQVTQMGQEVILRCVPISNHLYFYWYRQILGQKVEFLVSFYNNEISEKSEIFDDQFSVERPDGSNFTLKIRSTKLEDSAMYFCASREVSFLSNEQFFGPGTRLTVL.

This clone occurred a few times. J is TRBJ2-7 and V is TRBV6-5, with 7 bases identical to TRBD2. V was pared by 8 bases and J by 2 bases, with 12 bases of the junction left unmatched. The CDR3 spans 15 residues. Germline lookup yields CDR1 MNHEY and CDR2 SVGAGI. Written as DNA, the CDR3 is TGTGCCAGCGGGGGAGACTCCGGGACTACCTACGAGCAGTACTTC. Translating gives CASGGDSGTTYEQYF.

This clone was seen only a few times. V and J are TRBV29-1 and TRBJ2-3; 9 bases agree with TRBD2. The CDR3 length is 16 residues. Germline V gene data show CDR1 as SQVTM and CDR2 as ANQGSEA. Germline trimming cut 4 bases from V and 2 bases from J; bases unmatched to any gene: 10. CDR3 nucleotides: TGCAGCGTTGGAATCTCTAGCGGGACTATCACAGATACGCAGTATTTT. Residues: CSVGISSGTITDTQYF.

The rearrangement joins TRBV7-9 to TRBJ2-5; 9 nucleotides match TRBD1. The germline V gene has CDR1 SEHNR and CDR2 FQNEAQ (reference sequence). J was trimmed by 6 bases and V by 1 base; bases with no gene match: 3. The length of the CDR3 is 14 residues. CDR3 nucleotides: TGTGCCAGCAGCTTAGGGACAGGGGTAAAGACCCAGTACTTC. Translating it yields CASSLGTGVKTQYF.

In its sample, this clone was seen a few times. The rearrangement uses TRBV27 and TRBJ2-5; tentative D call: TRBD2 (5 bases). This CDR3 contains 14 residues. V was shortened by 5 bases and J by 0 bases, with 10 bases between the two germline ends. Germline values: CDR1 MNHEY, CDR2 SMNVEV (reference sequence). The CDR3 region is CASSPPGYQETQYF. CDR3 DNA: TGTGCCAGCAGTCCCCCGGGGTACCAAGAGACCCAGTACTTC.

V gene TRBV7-2 combines with J gene TRBJ2-7; 7 positions agree with TRBD2. Trimming cost V 0 bases and J 2 bases; bases outside gene matches: 10. The CDR3 is 17 residues long. Germline-derived CDR1 and CDR2 are SGHTA and FQGNSA. CDR3 sequence (DNA): TGTGCCAGCAGCTTAGCATTCGTTAGTGGGGGGGCCTACGAGCAGTACTTC. Residues: CASSLAFVSGGAYEQYF. Supplemented by reference TRBV7-2 and TRBJ2-7, the full variable domain reads GAGVSQSPSNKVTEKGKDVELRCDPISGHTALYWYRQSLGQGLEFLIYFQGNSAPDKSGLPSDRFSAERTGGSVSTLTIQRTQQEDSAVYLCASSLAFVSGGAYEQYFGPGTRLTVT.

The chain carries TRBV9 and TRBJ1-1; D might be TRBD1 (6 bases). CDR1 SGDLS and CDR2 YYNGEE come from the germline V gene. This CDR3 has 15 amino acids. V lost 1 base, J lost 4 bases, and 14 bases lay in between. The CDR3 is CASSVQLQGPTEAFF. In DNA form, the CDR3 reads TGTGCCAGCAGCGTACAGTTGCAGGGGCCCACTGAAGCTTTCTTT.

This clone was counted between two and nine times. The rearrangement links TRBV7-2 to TRBJ1-5, with 8 bases aligning to TRBD1. Germline assignment: CDR1 SGHTA and CDR2 FQGNSA. The CDR3 extends over 15 amino acids. Trimming took 5 bases from V and 2 from J; bases not matched to a gene: 5. The CDR3 spells CASSTVGQGNQPQHF. The CDR3 DNA is TGTGCCAGCAGCACGGTGGGACAGGGCAATCAGCCCCAGCATTTT.

The CDR3 sequence is CASSTTGGADTQYF. The CDR3 DNA reads as TGTGCCAGTAGTACAACAGGGGGGGCAGATACGCAGTATTTT. The chain couples TRBV19 to TRBJ2-3; tentatively, D is TRBD1 (8 bases). Per germline, CDR1 LNHDA and CDR2 SQIVND (reference sequence). This CDR3 comprises 14 residues. Trimming removed 4 bases from V and 4 bases from J, with 12 bases in between.

This clone was detected a few times. The V and J genes are TRBV4-1 and TRBJ1-4, with 7 positions matching TRBD1. Trimming at V came to 4 bases and at J to 0 bases, leaving 5 bases not matched to a gene. Germline V lookup: CDR1 MGHRA, CDR2 YSYEKL. The CDR3 spans 16 residues. The CDR3: CASSRQGRATNEKLFF. CDR3 nucleotide sequence: TGCGCCAGCAGCCGACAGGGTAGGGCAACTAATGAAAAACTGTTTTTT.

The chain links TRBV7-8 to TRBJ2-2; 11 nucleotides line up with TRBD1. CDR3 length: 14 amino acids. CDR1 and CDR2 from the germline V gene are SGHVS and FQNEAQ. V gave up 6 bases and J gave up 5 bases; unmatched junction bases: 2. The CDR3 here is CASRDRGRTGELFF. The CDR3, as DNA: TGTGCCAGCAGGGACAGGGGGCGTACCGGGGAGCTGTTTTTT.

In DNA form, the CDR3 reads TGCGCCAGCAGGGCAGGGGACGGCAAGGAGACCCAGTACTTC. Protein product: CASRAGDGKETQYF. The chain is built from TRBV5-1 and TRBJ2-5; D possibly corresponds to TRBD1 (6 bases). V was shortened by 5 bases and J by 5 bases, with 16 bases between the two germline ends. The length of the CDR3 is 14 residues. Germline V gene data show CDR1 as SGHRS and CDR2 as YFSETQ.

This clone was seen a handful of times. At the DNA level, this CDR3 is encoded by other sequences in the same sample as well. This sequence joins TRBV7-2 and TRBJ2-3; D call uncertain. The CDR3 has 14 amino acids. The germline gives CDR1 SGHTA, CDR2 FQGNSA. The V end was cut by 1 base, the J end by 0 bases, with 5 bases between. CDR3 sequence (DNA): TGTGCCAGCAGCTTAGATCGGAGCACAGATACGCAGTATTTT. Translation gives CASSLDRSTDTQYF.

This clone was counted between two and nine times. This chain connects TRBV27 to TRBJ2-5; D gene ambiguous. CDR1 MNHEY and CDR2 SMNVEV come from the germline V gene (reference sequence). V lost 5 bases, J lost 0 bases, and 7 bases lay in between. CDR3 length: 13 amino acids. The CDR3 DNA follows: TGTGCCAGCAGTCCCAATTACCAAGAGACCCAGTACTTC. It yields the protein CASSPNYQETQYF.

The CDR3 DNA reads TGCGCCAGCAGCCATTCCGGGACTAGCGGATCCCCCTACGAGCAGTACTTC. It is translated as CASSHSGTSGSPYEQYF. The J gene is TRBJ2-7, the V gene TRBV4-3; 11 positions match TRBD2. V was pared by 3 bases and J by 2 bases, with 9 bases of the junction left unmatched. CDR1 is LGHNA and CDR2 is YSLEER in the germline V gene. The CDR3 is 17 amino acids.

This clone has only a few counts. The chain links TRBV28 to TRBJ2-3; TRBD1 matches 8 bases. The junction had 9 bases not matched to a gene; V was cut back by 4 bases and J by 6 bases. Germline lookup yields CDR1 MDHEN and CDR2 SYDVKM. There are 15 residues in the CDR3. CDR3: CASSSQDRVLDTQYF. CDR3 DNA: TGTGCCAGCAGTTCGCAGGACAGGGTCTTGGATACGCAGTATTTT.

This sequence joins TRBV5-8 and TRBJ2-1; 7 positions agree with TRBD2. The CDR3 sequence is 16 residues long. Germline V gene data show CDR1 as SGHTS and CDR2 as YDEGEE. The trim removed 4 bases at V and 3 bases at J, leaving 10 bases unmatched. The CDR3 spells CASSPEGRAVYNEQFF. The CDR3 coding sequence is TGTGCCAGCAGCCCTGAGGGGAGGGCCGTCTACAATGAGCAGTTCTTC.

This clone was detected a few times. CDR3 sequence reads: CASSSVGLNTEAFF. The DNA of the CDR3 is TGCGCCAGCAGCTCGGTGGGGCTGAACACTGAAGCTTTCTTT. The chain joins TRBV5-1 to TRBJ1-1, with D maybe TRBD1 (5 bases). CDR1 is SGHRS and CDR2 is YFSETQ in the germline V gene. The germline V and J ends were trimmed by 3 bases and 0 bases, with 9 bases remaining between them. The CDR3 extends over 14 amino acids.

This clone was counted a few times. The V call is TRBV7-2, the J call TRBJ1-2; maybe TRBD1 (5 bases). V gave up 4 bases and J gave up 0 bases, with 12 bases separating them. The CDR3 spans 15 residues. Germline CDR1 SGHTA, CDR2 FQGNSA. The CDR3 loop is CASSSLDKANYGYTF. CDR3 bases: TGTGCCAGCAGCTCTCTGGACAAGGCTAACTATGGCTACACCTTC.

This clone was observed a few times. The CDR3 loop is CAISEGLAGGETTFSYEQYF. The CDR3 DNA follows: TGTGCCATCAGTGAAGGGTTAGCGGGAGGGGAAACTACTTTCTCCTACGAGCAGTACTTC. The rearrangement links TRBV10-3 to TRBJ2-7; 11 nucleotides agree with TRBD2. V shed 3 bases, J shed 0 bases, and the junction held 16 bases outside the gene matches. Germline CDR1 reads ENHRY; CDR2 reads SYGVKD. The CDR3 consists of 20 residues.

This clone showed up just a few times. The gene calls are TRBV6-5 and TRBJ2-7; TRBD2 matches at 8 bases. Germline CDR1 MNHEY, CDR2 SVGAGI. With V trimmed by 2 bases and J by 5 bases, 5 bases remained unmatched. CDR3 size: 14 residues. The CDR3 bases are TGTGCCAGCAGTTACCGGACTAGCTTTCACGAGCAGTACTTC. Its translation: CASSYRTSFHEQYF.